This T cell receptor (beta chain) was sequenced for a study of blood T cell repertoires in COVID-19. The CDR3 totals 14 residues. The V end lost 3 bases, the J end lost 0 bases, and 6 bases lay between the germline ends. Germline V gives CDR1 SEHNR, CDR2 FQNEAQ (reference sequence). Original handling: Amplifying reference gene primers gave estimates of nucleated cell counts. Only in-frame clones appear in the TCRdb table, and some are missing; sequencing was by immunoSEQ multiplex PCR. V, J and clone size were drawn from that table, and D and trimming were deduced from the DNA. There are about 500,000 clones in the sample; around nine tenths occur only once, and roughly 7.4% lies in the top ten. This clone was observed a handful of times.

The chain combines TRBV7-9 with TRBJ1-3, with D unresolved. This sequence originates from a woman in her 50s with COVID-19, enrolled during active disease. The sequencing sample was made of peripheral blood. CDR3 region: CASSLADSGNTIYF. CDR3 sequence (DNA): TGTGCCAGCAGCTTGGCAGACTCTGGAAACACCATATATTTT.